Shown below are 24 T cell receptor beta chains from a single sample sequenced in a study of T cells after yellow fever vaccination. TCRdb itself ran the 5' RACE reads through MiXCR, one entry per CDR3 protein. Seen here are some 300,000 distinct CDR3 sequences, roughly 9% observed once, and the top ten hold about 3%. Sequencing used CD4+ T cells sorted from PBMCs, obtained 5 days after the yellow fever booster vaccination. These receptors originate from a man younger than 35 who received the YFV17D yellow fever vaccine.

Written as DNA, the CDR3 is TGTGCCAGCAGTTACGGATACGAGATAAACATTCAGTACTTC. It translates to CASSYGYEINIQYF. The chain carries TRBV6-5 and TRBJ2-4; D not certain. Trimming took off 2 bases at V and 6 bases at J, with 11 bases between the two ends. The CDR3 consists of 14 residues. Germline lookup yields CDR1 MNHEY and CDR2 SVGAGI.

This clonotype was observed many times. The chain couples TRBV20-1 to TRBJ1-2, with D unresolved. The CDR3 totals 13 residues. V was clipped by 5 bases and J by 6 bases, with 16 bases between them. In germline, CDR1 is DFQATT, CDR2 SNEGSKA (reference sequence). In DNA form, the CDR3 reads TGCAGTGCTTCCGCTCTTGGGCGAGATGGCTACACCTTC. Its protein product is CSASALGRDGYTF.

V and J are TRBV4-1 and TRBJ2-7; perhaps TRBD1 as D (6 bases). The CDR3 consists of 16 residues. CDR1 and CDR2 (germline): MGHRA, YSYEKL. V was trimmed by 4 bases and J by 4 bases, leaving 20 bases between them. DNA of the CDR3: TGCGCCAGCAGCCGGTTCCAGGGGCGGTTCGGATACGAGCAGTACTTC. It is translated as CASSRFQGRFGYEQYF.

This clonotype has at least ten counts. The rearrangement uses TRBV28 and TRBJ2-3; the D is unclear. Germline values: CDR1 MDHEN, CDR2 SYDVKM. Trimming left V 3 bases short and J 5 bases short, with 12 bases between. This CDR3 is 14 amino acids long. For the CDR3, the DNA is TGTGCCAGCAGTTTCGTGACGACCCTAGATACGCAGTATTTT. Protein: CASSFVTTLDTQYF.

This clonotype was counted between two and nine times. The chain recombines TRBV4-3 with TRBJ2-1; 7 nucleotides align to TRBD2. Germline CDR1 LGHNA, CDR2 YSLEER. The junction had 14 bases not matched to a gene; V was cut back by 0 bases and J by 0 bases. This CDR3 has 20 residues. In DNA form, the CDR3 reads TGCGCCAGCAGCCAAGATGCGAGGCGGGGGTCCTCCTACTCCTACAATGAGCAGTTCTTC. As protein: CASSQDARRGSSYSYNEQFF.

This clonotype occurred a few times. The chain carries TRBV27 and TRBJ2-4, with D possibly called TRBD1 or TRBD2 (5 bases each). Between the trimmed V and J ends, which lost 6 bases and 6 bases, there was a span of 18 bases. Germline loops: CDR1 MNHEY, CDR2 SMNVEV (reference sequence). This CDR3 is built from 15 residues. For the CDR3, the DNA is TGTGCCAGCAGAAATAGGGGACCCGCAGGAAACATTCAGTACTTC. Amino acid sequence: CASRNRGPAGNIQYF.

This clonotype was observed many times. The chain carries TRBV7-8 and TRBJ2-3; TRBD2 aligns across 7 bases. The ends lost 5 bases at V and 6 bases at J; junction bases unmatched: 14. The germline gives CDR1 SGHVS, CDR2 FQNEAQ. The CDR3 totals 16 residues. The chain's CDR3 is CASSKTGTTFIDTQYF. The CDR3 bases are TGTGCCAGCAGCAAGACCGGGACTACTTTTATCGATACGCAGTATTTT.

This clonotype appeared a few times. The V call is TRBV12-3 or TRBV12-4, the J call TRBJ2-5; D remains unclear. Trimming cost V 7 bases and J 0 bases, with 9 bases left between them. The CDR3 has 13 residues. For the CDR3, the DNA is TGTGCCAGCACCCAGTCGAACCAAGAGACCCAGTACTTC. It is translated as CASTQSNQETQYF.

This clonotype was found many times. The chain has TRBV27 and TRBJ1-1; a weak D match, TRBD1 (6 bases). V lost 8 bases and J 6 bases, leaving 19 bases between the germline ends. Germline CDR1 reads MNHEY; CDR2 reads SMNVEV (reference sequence). This CDR3 spans 14 amino acids. This CDR3 is CASSTSQGTAEAFF. The CDR3 nucleotides are TGTGCCAGCTCCACTTCCCAGGGGACCGCTGAAGCTTTCTTT.

This clonotype was seen a few times. The J gene is TRBJ2-7, the V gene TRBV5-6; 8 bases fit TRBD2. This CDR3 is 13 amino acids long. J was trimmed by 3 bases and V by 3 bases; bases with no gene match: 2. Germline lookup yields CDR1 SGHDT and CDR2 YYEEEE. CDR3 sequence: CASSSGGFYEQYV. The CDR3 nucleotides are TGTGCCAGCAGCTCGGGGGGGTTCTACGAGCAGTACGTC.

This clonotype has at least ten counts. The CDR3 DNA follows: TGCAGCGTTGGGGACATAGCCTACGAGCAGTACTTC. The encoded protein is CSVGDIAYEQYF. This chain joins TRBV29-1 and TRBJ2-7, with D tentatively TRBD1 (6 bases). This CDR3 has 12 amino acids. With 4 bases removed from V and 2 bases from J, the gap between germline ends came to 9 bases. CDR1 SQVTM and CDR2 ANQGSEA come from the germline V gene.

This rearrangement joins TRBV11-2 to TRBJ2-2, with D perhaps matching TRBD1 (5 bases). The CDR3 covers 14 residues. V was shortened by 5 bases and J by 4 bases, with 11 bases between the two germline ends. Germline CDR1 SGHAT, CDR2 FQNNGV. The CDR3 sequence: CASSPRQFTGELFF. For the CDR3, the DNA is TGTGCCAGCAGCCCACGACAGTTCACCGGGGAGCTGTTTTTT.

This clonotype showed up many times. V usage is TRBV20-1 and J usage is TRBJ2-7, with D possibly being TRBD1 (5 bases). This CDR3 contains 15 residues. V dropped 7 bases and J dropped 2 bases, with 21 bases sitting between them. The V gene's germline CDR1 is DFQATT and CDR2 SNEGSKA (reference sequence). CDR3 in amino acids: CSGIPPGHITYEQYF. In DNA form, the CDR3 reads TGCAGTGGCATCCCCCCCGGACATATTACCTACGAGCAGTACTTC.

This clonotype was picked up a small number of times. CDR3 sequence: CASSQDWHRVGQQPQHF. DNA for the CDR3: TGCGCCAGCAGCCAAGATTGGCACAGGGTGGGACAACAGCCCCAGCATTTT. The V and J genes are TRBV4-3 and TRBJ1-5; D is perhaps TRBD1 (6 bases). Trimming removed 0 bases from V and 7 bases from J, with 19 bases in between. The CDR3 runs to 17 residues. Germline CDR1 and CDR2: LGHNA and YSLEER.

The gene calls are TRBV25-1 and TRBJ2-1; 7 bases line up with TRBD2. CDR3 size: 17 residues. CDR1 and CDR2 from the germline V gene are MGHDK and SYGVNS. V gave up 5 bases and J gave up 1 base; unmatched junction bases: 11. For the CDR3, the DNA is TGTGCCAGCAGTCAGGTTTGGGGGGGACTTTCCTACAATGAGCAGTTCTTC. Translating it yields CASSQVWGGLSYNEQFF.

Note on this clonotype: This may be a read error: a much more frequent sequence differs by one nucleotide. The V and J genes are TRBV6-2 or TRBV6-3 and TRBJ2-6; TRBD1 aligns across 7 bases. The CDR3 runs to 17 residues. V was clipped by 11 bases and J by 0 bases; unmatched bases: 13. Germline V gene lookup returns CDR1 MNHEY and CDR2 SVGEGT. The CDR3 nucleotides read TGTGCCGGCACTCCACGGGGACAGTCCTCTGGGGCCAACGTCCTGACTTTC. Translated, it gives CAGTPRGQSSGANVLTF.

In its sample, this clonotype was seen a few times. CDR3 sequence (DNA): TGTGCCAGCAGTTATTGGCCAGGGCGCTCACCCCTCCACTTT. This translates into CASSYWPGRSPLHF. V is TRBV6-6 and J is TRBJ1-6; D perhaps matches TRBD1 (5 bases). This CDR3 has 14 residues. Germline CDR1 reads MNHNY; CDR2 reads SVGAGI (reference sequence). The V gene lost 3 bases and the J gene lost 10 bases, with 13 bases spanning the gap.

Many counts were recorded for this clonotype. The chain carries TRBV24-1 and TRBJ2-3, with D maybe TRBD2 (5 bases). The germline V and J ends were trimmed by 2 bases and 2 bases, with 10 bases remaining between them. Germline V gene data show CDR1 as KGHDR and CDR2 as SFDVKD. The CDR3 totals 15 residues. The CDR3 DNA is TGTGCCACCAGTGATTCCCCGGACTCCACAGATACGCAGTATTTT. Its translation is CATSDSPDSTDTQYF.

This clonotype has at least ten counts. The chain is built from TRBV18 and TRBJ1-1; tentatively, D is TRBD1 (5 bases). This CDR3 contains 13 residues. Trimming took 3 bases from V and 6 from J, leaving 11 bases between them. Per the germline V gene, CDR1 is KGHSH and CDR2 is LQKENI. Here the CDR3 reads CASSPGGRAEAFF. CDR3 bases: TGTGCCAGCTCACCGGGGGGAAGAGCTGAAGCTTTCTTT.

In its sample, this clonotype was seen a few times. This chain connects TRBV25-1 to TRBJ2-6, with D possibly TRBD2 on 5 matching bases. V gave up 3 bases and J gave up 1 base, with 7 bases separating them. CDR3 length: 15 amino acids. Looked up from germline, CDR1 is MGHDK and CDR2 is SYGVNS. The CDR3 bases are TGTGCCAGCAGTGATGGAGGTTCTGGGGCCAACGTCCTGACTTTC. Protein sequence: CASSDGGSGANVLTF.

This clonotype was found many times. V is TRBV9 and J is TRBJ2-7; TRBD1 aligns across 7 bases. Germline V gene lookup returns CDR1 SGDLS and CDR2 YYNGEE. V trimming: 3 bases; J trimming: 6 bases; junction bases outside the gene matches: 3. The CDR3 has 12 residues. The CDR3 sequence: CASSGNRGEQYF. DNA for the CDR3: TGTGCCAGCAGCGGAAACAGGGGCGAGCAGTACTTC.

The chain links TRBV5-1 to TRBJ2-3, with 9 bases identical to TRBD1. Germline CDR1 SGHRS, CDR2 YFSETQ. CDR3 length: 14 residues. J lost 6 bases, V lost 4 bases, and 6 bases had no gene match. In nucleotides, the CDR3 is TGCGCCAGCAGCCCCACGGGACAGGGCGATACGCAGTATTTT. It codes for CASSPTGQGDTQYF.

The table lists this clonotype with a few counts. The V call is TRBV5-1, the J call TRBJ1-2; tentatively, D is TRBD1 (6 bases). V was pared by 0 bases and J by 2 bases, with 14 bases between. The CDR3 runs 16 residues. Germline V gene data show CDR1 as SGHRS and CDR2 as YFSETQ. This CDR3 reads CASSLEGDGGNYGYTF. CDR3 sequence (DNA): TGCGCCAGCAGCTTGGAGGGGGACGGGGGAAACTATGGCTACACCTTC. The entire variable domain, with the rest obtained from reference TRBV5-1 and TRBJ1-2, is as follows: KAGVTQTPRYLIKTRGQQVTLSCSPISGHRSVSWYQQTPGQGLQFLFEYFSETQRNKGNFPGRFSGRQFSNSRSEMNVSTLELGDSALYLCASSLEGDGGNYGYTFGSGTRLTVV.

CDR3 residues: CASRRQGASYEQYF. The CDR3 nucleotides read TGTGCCAGCAGGCGACAGGGGGCCTCCTACGAGCAGTACTTC. V is TRBV7-2 and J is TRBJ2-7; TRBD1 matches at 10 bases. CDR3 length equals 14 residues. Trimming cost V 6 bases and J 0 bases; bases outside gene matches: 2. CDR1 and CDR2 (germline): SGHTA, FQGNSA.